Detailed here is one T cell receptor (beta chain). Its specific antigen is unknown. No clone much larger than this one lies a single base away; base qualities are absent. What the time point label conveys for this sample: about 28 days (+/-7) after the second vaccine dose. AZD1222 recipients whose second dose came at about 4 weeks and those whose second dose came at about 12 weeks were combined into one group, since spike-specific TCR depth and breadth did not differ between the two schedules. Samples from vaccinated people were obtained from the UK trials COV001 and COV002, which included a single-blind randomized controlled phase 2/3 trial of AZD1222 (ChAdOx1 nCoV-19) in healthy adults. For TCRbeta chain sequencing, PBMC samples were collected from trial participants at day 0 and at day 28 after the second dose. The CDR3 regions of human TCRbeta chains were analyzed by immunosequencing. The study's own analysis went as follows. TCRs in the repertoires were compared against a reference library of SARS-CoV-2-specific TCRs that had been generated with the MIRA antigen-specificity platform. Breadth was defined as the fraction of unique TCRs that were SARS-CoV-2-associated, and depth was defined as the fraction of total T cells that were SARS-CoV-2-associated. Each spike-specific TCR was assigned to its reactive spike region and to a CD4 or CD8 class using the MIRA data. Log10-transformed breadth and depth values were compared by one-way ANOVA with Sidak's multiple comparisons tests. The clones in this table, taken by TCRdb from immuneACCESS, are in-frame only. Not every clone is retained; where verified, under half of the shortfall comes from an unresolved V gene, and the cause of the rest is unknown. V, J and clone size derive from that table, while D and trimming were established from the DNA sequence. The sample table records some 160,000 clones; 87% of these occur just once. Of the sample, around 0.99% falls within the top ten clones.

This record comes from a study of T cell responses to AZD1222 COVID-19 vaccine (dated by TCRdb to the early 2020s). Some background on the complete study: A total of over 230 trial participants underwent TCR sequencing, of whom 200 to 220 had received two doses of AZD1222 and 26 had received two doses of the MenACWY control vaccine. Trial participants were enrolled by age into 18-55, 56-69 and 70-plus year subgroups, with around 140, 26 and 57 TCR-sequenced participants respectively.

Results the study describes overall, beyond this receptor: Reportedly, close to half of the unique spike-specific TCRs recognized epitopes lying outside the regions that are mutated in the B.1.351 and B.1.1.7 variants. Most participants were white British and females outnumbered males, and the authors suggested that clonal diversity may have been underestimated. Only five or six AZD1222 recipients were SARS-CoV-2 seropositive at baseline, limiting conclusions about previously exposed vaccinees. After two AZD1222 doses, both the breadth and the depth of spike-specific TCRs were significantly higher than at day 0 and than in MenACWY recipients. The 56-69-year group was small, and its depth increase did not reach significance, likely because of low power. Because no samples from the day 14 peak response were available, repertoires could be characterized only after the peak T cell response. The vaccine-associated CD4 TCRs covered the entire spike protein, and the dominant responses fell in regions 160-218 and 743-854.

For CDR1 and CDR2, the germline V gene lists SGHTS and YDEGEE. The CDR3 goes from the cysteine to the phenylalanine over 14 residues. The DNA shown is the 42-base CDR3, in frame from base 1. V and J are truncated by 4 bases and 2 bases respectively, leaving an intervening sequence of 12 bases. The rearranged chain carries TRBV5-8 and TRBJ1-2, with the D gene uncertain. This TCR was sampled from an adult who received the AZD1222 COVID-19 vaccine. The specimen was peripheral blood, collected 28 days after the second AZD1222 dose. The CDR3 here reads CASSAGYTNYGYTF. In nucleotides, the sequence is TGTGCCAGCAGCGCCGGGTACACAAACTATGGCTACACCTTC.